This record covers a single T cell receptor beta chain. Antigen specificity is unknown. This specimen belongs to a study of T cells expressing NK-cell markers. Study-level information: In the group of eight sequenced donors, seven were HCMV-seropositive and one was seronegative. Overall study findings and caveats: The study found dominant NKG2C+ clonotypes at roughly 1.0-8% of CD8+ T cells in roughly six donors. These same clonotypes (in several donors) also led the CD3+CD56-NKG2C+ fraction.

CDR3 length: 14 residues. Libraries used 5'RACE template switching adding universal primer site and UMIs. TCRdb re-called the 5' RACE reads and catalogs CDR3 proteins one per entry, DNA excluded. The sample's table shows 200,000 to 300,000 distinct CDR3 sequences. This chain links TRBV12-3 or TRBV12-4 with TRBJ2-5; absent DNA, TCRdb's TRBD1 call cannot be checked. The TCR was taken from a man in his late teens or twenties in good health. The sample taken for sequencing was blood T cells: a sorted CD56 or NKG2C T cell subset, CD4+ or CD8+ T cells, or bulk PBMC T cells (not recorded which). CDR3 protein: CASSFDRARETQYF.